The clone carrying this T cell receptor beta chain was recorded a few times. Its antigen remains unidentified. This specimen belongs to a study of blood T cells in healthy people across ages. The study's findings and limits: Observed TCR beta diversity per million T cells went down as age went up. This fall followed a roughly linear course with age.

Each sample used at least 6.5 million PBMCs. The second PCR ran roughly 6 to 12 cycles with a sample-barcoded 5' primer and J-beta primers. TCRdb re-called the 5' RACE reads with MiXCR, one entry per CDR3 protein. The sample yields about 290,000 distinct CDR3 sequences, 27% seen once. The ends were cut back, 6 bases at V and 3 bases at J, with 17 bases in the middle. This CDR3 comprises 15 residues. Germline CDR1 MGHRA, CDR2 YSYEKL. What was sequenced was blood. The sequence was collected from a woman in her seventies in good health. The J gene is TRBJ1-1, the V gene TRBV4-1; D unresolved. CDR3 DNA: TGCGCCAGCAGGCCCCCCATGGAGATGGACACTGAAGCTTTCTTT. Its translation: CASRPPMEMDTEAFF.